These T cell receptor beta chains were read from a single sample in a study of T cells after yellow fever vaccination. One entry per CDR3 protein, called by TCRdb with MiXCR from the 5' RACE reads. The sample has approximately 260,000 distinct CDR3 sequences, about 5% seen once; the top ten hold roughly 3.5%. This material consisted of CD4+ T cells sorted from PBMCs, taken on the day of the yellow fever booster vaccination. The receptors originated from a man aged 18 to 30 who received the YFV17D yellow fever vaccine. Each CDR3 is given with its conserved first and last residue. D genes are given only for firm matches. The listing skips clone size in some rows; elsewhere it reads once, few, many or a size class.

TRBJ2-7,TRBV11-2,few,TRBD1,TGTGCCAGCAGTTTAGGGACAGGGTCATCCGAGCAGTACTTC,CASSLGTGSSEQYF
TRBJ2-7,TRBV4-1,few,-,TGCGCCAGCAGCCAAGTCGCTCCCACCTACGAGCAGTACTTC,CASSQVAPTYEQYF
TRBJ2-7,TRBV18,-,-,TGTGCCAGCTCACGGGGTTTCGAGGACGAGCAGTACTTC,CASSRGFEDEQYF
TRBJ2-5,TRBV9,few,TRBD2,TGTGCCAGCAGCCCTAGCGGGGGGCCCCAAGAGACCCAGTACTTC,CASSPSGGPQETQYF
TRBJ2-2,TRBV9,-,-,TGTGCCAGCAGCGCTACCGGGGAGCTGTTTTTT,CASSATGELFF
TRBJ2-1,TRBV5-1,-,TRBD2,TGCGCCAGCAGCTTGGGTCAGCGGGGGGGCTGGAATGAGCAGTTCTTC,CASSLGQRGGWNEQFF
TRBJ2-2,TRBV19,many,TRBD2,TGTGCCAGTACCACCCTAGCGGGGGGTTTGAACACCGGGGAGCTGTTTTTT,CASTTLAGGLNTGELFF
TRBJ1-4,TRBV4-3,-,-,TGCGCCAGCAGCCAAGAATTGGGAGGTGAAAAACTGTTTTTT,CASSQELGGEKLFF
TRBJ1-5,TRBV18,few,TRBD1,TGTGCCAGCTCACCCGGACAGGGGAGTAATCAGCCCCAGCATTTT,CASSPGQGSNQPQHF
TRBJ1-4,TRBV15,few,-,TGTGCCACCTCTCGGGACTCAACTAATGAAAAACTGTTTTTT,CATSRDSTNEKLFF
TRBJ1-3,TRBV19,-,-,TGTGCCAGTAGTATACAAAAGGTCTCAGCTGGAAACACCATATATTTT,CASSIQKVSAGNTIYF
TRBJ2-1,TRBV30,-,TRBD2,TGTGCCTGGAGTGTACTTGGCTTTGGGGCGAGGGAGGGAGAGCAGTTCTTC,CAWSVLGFGAREGEQFF
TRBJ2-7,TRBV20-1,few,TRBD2,TGCAGTGCTGGCGGGGGGGGGCTCGGGCAGTACTTC,CSAGGGGLGQYF
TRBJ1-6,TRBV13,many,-,TGTGCCAGCAGAACGGGAAGCTCCTATAATTCACCCCTCCACTTT,CASRTGSSYNSPLHF
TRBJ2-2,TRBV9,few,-,TGTGCCAGCAGCGTAGAGGGGCGCAGCACCGGGGAGCTGTTTTTT,CASSVEGRSTGELFF
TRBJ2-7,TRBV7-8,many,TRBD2,TGTGCCAGCAGCTTAGCGGTCCAGGGAGGGTACGAGCAGTACTTC,CASSLAVQGGYEQYF
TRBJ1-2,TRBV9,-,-,TGTGCCAGCAGCGTCGGACAGCTTAACTATGGCTACACCTTC,CASSVGQLNYGYTF
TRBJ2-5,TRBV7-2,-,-,TGTGCCAGCAGCGCCGATAAATTCGGGACCCAGTACTTC,CASSADKFGTQYF
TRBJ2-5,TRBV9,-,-,TGTGCCAGCAGCGTAGGGGTAGCGGAAGAGACCCAGTACTTC,CASSVGVAEETQYF
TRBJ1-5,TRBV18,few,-,TGTGCCAGCTCACCCGTCTCGGGTAGCAATCAGCCCCAGCATTTT,CASSPVSGSNQPQHF
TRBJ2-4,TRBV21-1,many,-,TGTGCCAGCAGCAAGAGGGGATTTGGGAACATTCAGTACTTC,CASSKRGFGNIQYF
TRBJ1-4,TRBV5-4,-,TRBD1,TGTGCCAGCAGCTCTACAACAGGGGGCGCGAATGAAAAACTGTTTTTT,CASSSTTGGANEKLFF
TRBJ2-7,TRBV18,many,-,TGTGCCAGCTCACCGGCGGGCACCGCTTACGAGCAGTACTTC,CASSPAGTAYEQYF
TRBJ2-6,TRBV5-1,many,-,TGCGCCAGCAGCCGGGGCTTTGGGGCCAACGTCCTGACTTTC,CASSRGFGANVLTF
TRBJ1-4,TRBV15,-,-,TGTGCCACCAGCAGAGTCCCCGCTACTGAAAAACTGTTTTTT,CATSRVPATEKLFF
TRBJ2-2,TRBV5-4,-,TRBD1,TGTGCCAGCAGCTTGAGTGGGACAGGGGCTCAGGGGGAGCTGTTTTTT,CASSLSGTGAQGELFF
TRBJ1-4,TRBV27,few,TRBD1,TGTGCCAGCAGTTTATTCCCAGGGGGCAGTGAAAAACTGTTTTTT,CASSLFPGGSEKLFF
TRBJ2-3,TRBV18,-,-,TGTGCCAGCAACCGGGACGGCGGCACAGATACGCAGTATTTT,CASNRDGGTDTQYF
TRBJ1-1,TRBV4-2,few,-,TGTGCCAGCAGCCCAAGGAGGGGGACTGAAGCTTTCTTT,CASSPRRGTEAFF
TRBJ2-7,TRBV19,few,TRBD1,TGTGCCAGTAGTCCACGGGACAGGGAGGGCTACGAGCAGTACTTC,CASSPRDREGYEQYF
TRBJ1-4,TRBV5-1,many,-,TGCGCCAGCAGCGAAGCGACCCAGAAGGCAGATGAAAAACTGTTTTTT,CASSEATQKADEKLFF
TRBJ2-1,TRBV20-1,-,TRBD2,TGCAGTGCTAGCTGGACTAGCGGGGACTACAATGAGCAGTTCTTC,CSASWTSGDYNEQFF
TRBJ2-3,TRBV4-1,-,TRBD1,TGCGCCAGCAGCCAAGGACAGGGAGACGCGACAGATACGCAGTATTTT,CASSQGQGDATDTQYF
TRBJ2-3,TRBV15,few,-,TGTGCCACCAGCAGAGGACAGCAGGGGGGGGATACGCAGTATTTT,CATSRGQQGGDTQYF
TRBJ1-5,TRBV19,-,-,TGTGCCACCGTATCTACGGGGAATCAGCCCCAGCATTTT,CATVSTGNQPQHF
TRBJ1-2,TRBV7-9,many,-,TGTGCCAGCAGCTCCTTTAGCTTAGGTGGCTACACCTTC,CASSSFSLGGYTF
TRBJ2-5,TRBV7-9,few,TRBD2,TGTGCCAGCAGCTTATACGGGGAGCGGGGGGTCCAAGAGACCCAGTACTTC,CASSLYGERGVQETQYF
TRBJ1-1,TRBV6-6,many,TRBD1,TGTGCCAGCAGTTCGCTTCCGGGACAGGGATCCAGGGGCACTGAAGCTTTCTTT,CASSSLPGQGSRGTEAFF
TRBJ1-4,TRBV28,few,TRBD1,TGTGCCAGCAGTCCGGGACAGGGGAGAAAGGGTAATGAAAAACTGTTTTTT,CASSPGQGRKGNEKLFF
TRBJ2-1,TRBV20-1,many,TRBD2,TGCAGTGCTAGAAGCGCGGGGGGTCGGGGAAATGAGCAGTTCTTC,CSARSAGGRGNEQFF
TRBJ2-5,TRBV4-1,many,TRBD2,TGCGCCAGCAGCCAATTCGTCAGCGGGGGGCGAGAGACCCAGTACTTC,CASSQFVSGGRETQYF